This record covers a single T cell receptor beta chain. Its antigen is unknown. Without any T cell sorting, total RNA was isolated from whole blood. This entry comes from a study of monozygotic twins with inflammatory bowel disease. Study results and caveats: People with IBD had fewer clonotypes in common with others than healthy twins did, especially with disease activity. No separation of different T cell subtypes was possible.

Germline V CDR1 and CDR2: SGHVS, FNYEAQ. The CDR3 covers 14 residues. TCRdb reprocessed the 5' RACE reads and stores each CDR3 protein as one record, lacking DNA. In total, the table holds over 110,000 distinct CDR3 sequences. Sample: blood. This receptor was obtained from a human donor with ulcerative colitis or Crohn's disease, or a healthy co-twin of an affected twin (not recorded which). The rearrangement links TRBV7-6 to TRBJ2-7; TCRdb lists TRBD2, though no DNA is available to test this call. CDR3 sequence reads: CASSLLAGRGEQYF.